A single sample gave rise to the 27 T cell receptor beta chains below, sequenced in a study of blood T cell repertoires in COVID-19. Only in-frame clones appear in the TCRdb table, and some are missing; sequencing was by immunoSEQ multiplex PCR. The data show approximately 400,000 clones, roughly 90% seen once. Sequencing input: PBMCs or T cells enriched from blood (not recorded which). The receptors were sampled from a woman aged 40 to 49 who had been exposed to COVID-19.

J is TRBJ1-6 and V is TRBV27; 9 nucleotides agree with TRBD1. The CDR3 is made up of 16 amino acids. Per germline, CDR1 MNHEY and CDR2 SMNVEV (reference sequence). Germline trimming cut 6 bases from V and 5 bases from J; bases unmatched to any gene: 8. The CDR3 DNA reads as TGTGCCAGCAGGCCACAGGGGGCCCAGAATAATTCACCCCTCCACTTT. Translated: CASRPQGAQNNSPLHF.

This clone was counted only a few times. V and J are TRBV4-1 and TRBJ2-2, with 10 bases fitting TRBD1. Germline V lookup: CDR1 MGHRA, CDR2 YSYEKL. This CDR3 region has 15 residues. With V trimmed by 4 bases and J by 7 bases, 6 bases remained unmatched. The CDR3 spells CASSRDRGNYGELFF. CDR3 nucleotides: TGCGCCAGCAGCCGGGACAGGGGAAATTACGGGGAGCTGTTTTTT.

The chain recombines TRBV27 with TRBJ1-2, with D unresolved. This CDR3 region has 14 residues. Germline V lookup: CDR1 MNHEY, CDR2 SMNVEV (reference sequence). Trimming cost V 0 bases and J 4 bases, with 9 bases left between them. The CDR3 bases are TGTGCCAGCAGTTTATCGCTGGGCTCCTATGGCTACACCTTC. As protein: CASSLSLGSYGYTF.

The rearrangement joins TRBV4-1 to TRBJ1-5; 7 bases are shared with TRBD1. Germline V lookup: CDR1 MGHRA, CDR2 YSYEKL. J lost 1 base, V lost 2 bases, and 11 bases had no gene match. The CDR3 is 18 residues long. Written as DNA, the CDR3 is TGCGCCAGCAGCCAAACCGGGGACAGCCGACCCAGCAATCAGCCCCAGCATTTT. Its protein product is CASSQTGDSRPSNQPQHF.

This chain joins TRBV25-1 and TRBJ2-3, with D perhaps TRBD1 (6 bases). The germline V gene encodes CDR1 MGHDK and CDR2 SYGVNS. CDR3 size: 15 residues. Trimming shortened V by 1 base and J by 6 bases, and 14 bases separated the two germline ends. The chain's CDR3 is CASSESGTKRDTQYF. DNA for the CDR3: TGTGCCAGCAGTGAATCAGGGACAAAGCGGGATACGCAGTATTTT.

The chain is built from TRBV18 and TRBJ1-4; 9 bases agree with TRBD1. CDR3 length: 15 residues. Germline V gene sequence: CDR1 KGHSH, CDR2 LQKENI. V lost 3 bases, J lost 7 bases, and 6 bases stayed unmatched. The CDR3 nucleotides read TGTGCCAGCTCACCCACGACAGGGGGAGTTGAAAAACTGTTTTTT. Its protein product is CASSPTTGGVEKLFF.

The CDR3 reads CASSLANHEQFF. In DNA form, the CDR3 reads TGTGCCAGCAGCTTGGCCAACCATGAGCAGTTCTTC. V is TRBV7-9 and J is TRBJ2-1; D not resolved. The CDR3 spans 12 residues. V dropped 3 bases and J dropped 8 bases, with 8 bases sitting between them. CDR1 is SEHNR, CDR2 FQNEAQ, per germline (reference sequence).

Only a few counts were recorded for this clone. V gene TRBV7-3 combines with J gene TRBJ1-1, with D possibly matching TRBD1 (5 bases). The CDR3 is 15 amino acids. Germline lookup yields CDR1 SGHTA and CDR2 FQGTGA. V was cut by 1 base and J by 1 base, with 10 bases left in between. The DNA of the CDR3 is TGTGCCAGCAGCTTAAATGCGGGGACGAACACTGAAGCTTTCTTT. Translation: CASSLNAGTNTEAFF.

CDR3 coding DNA: TGTGCCACCAGTGGTTTTCGGACGGACAGTTCCAGTCTCTATGGCTACACCTTC. Encoded protein: CATSGFRTDSSSLYGYTF. V usage is TRBV24-1 and J usage is TRBJ1-2, with D perhaps matching TRBD1 (6 bases). In germline, CDR1 is KGHDR, CDR2 SFDVKD. This CDR3 has 18 amino acids. Trimming shortened V by 5 bases and J by 4 bases, and 25 bases separated the two germline ends.

In DNA form, the CDR3 reads TGCAGCGTTTGGACAGGGTCGAACTCACCCCTCCACTTT. Translating it yields CSVWTGSNSPLHF. The V call is TRBV29-1, the J call TRBJ1-6; 8 positions match TRBD1. The CDR3 covers 13 residues. The V and J ends lost 5 bases and 10 bases, in that order; junction bases with no gene match: 7. The germline V gene encodes CDR1 SQVTM and CDR2 ANQGSEA. The full variable domain, with the rest looked up from reference TRBV29-1 and TRBJ1-6, is SAVISQKPSRDICQRGTSLTIQCQVDSQVTMMFWYRQQPGQSLTLIATANQGSEATYESGFVIDKFPISRPNLTFSTLTVSNMSPEDSSIYLCSVWTGSNSPLHFGNGTRLTVT.

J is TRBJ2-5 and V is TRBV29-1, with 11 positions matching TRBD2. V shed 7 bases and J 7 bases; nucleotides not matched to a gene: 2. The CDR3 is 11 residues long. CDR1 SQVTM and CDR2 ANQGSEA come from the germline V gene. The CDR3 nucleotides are TGCAGCGGGGGGACTAGCGGGACCCAGTACTTC. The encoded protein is CSGGTSGTQYF.

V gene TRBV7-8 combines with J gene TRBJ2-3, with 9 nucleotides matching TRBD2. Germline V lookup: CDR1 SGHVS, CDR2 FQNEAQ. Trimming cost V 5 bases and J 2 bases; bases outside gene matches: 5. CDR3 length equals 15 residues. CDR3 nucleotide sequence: TGTGCCAGCAGCGAGGGACTAGCAGCCACAGATACGCAGTATTTT. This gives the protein CASSEGLAATDTQYF.

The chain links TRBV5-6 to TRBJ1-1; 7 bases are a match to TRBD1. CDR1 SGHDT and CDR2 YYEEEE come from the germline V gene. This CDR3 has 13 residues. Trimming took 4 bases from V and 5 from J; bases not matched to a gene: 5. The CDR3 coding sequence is TGTGCCAGCAGCGGACAGGTGTGGACTGAAGCTTTCTTT. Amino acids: CASSGQVWTEAFF.

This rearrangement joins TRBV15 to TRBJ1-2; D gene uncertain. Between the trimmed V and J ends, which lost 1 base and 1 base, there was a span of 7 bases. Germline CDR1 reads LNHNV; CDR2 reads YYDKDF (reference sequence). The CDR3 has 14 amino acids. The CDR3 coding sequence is TGTGCCACCAGCAGAGTACAGAATAACTATGGCTACACCTTC. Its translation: CATSRVQNNYGYTF.

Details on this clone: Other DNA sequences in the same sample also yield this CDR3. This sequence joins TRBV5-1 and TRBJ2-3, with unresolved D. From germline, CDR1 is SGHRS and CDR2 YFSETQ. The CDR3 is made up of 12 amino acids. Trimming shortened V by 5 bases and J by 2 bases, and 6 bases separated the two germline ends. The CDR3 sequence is CASSLLTDTQYF. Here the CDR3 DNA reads TGCGCCAGCAGTCTTCTCACAGATACGCAGTATTTT.

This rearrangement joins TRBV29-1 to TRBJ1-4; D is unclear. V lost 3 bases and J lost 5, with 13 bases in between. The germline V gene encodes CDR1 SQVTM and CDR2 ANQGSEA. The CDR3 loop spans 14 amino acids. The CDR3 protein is CSVELRGGNEKLFF. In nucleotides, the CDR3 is TGCAGCGTTGAGTTACGGGGAGGAAATGAAAAACTGTTTTTT.

CDR3 residues: CASSRPGQAYEQYF. The DNA of the CDR3 is TGTGCCAGCAGTCGCCCGGGACAGGCCTACGAGCAGTACTTC. This chain links TRBV11-3 with TRBJ2-7; 8 nucleotides match TRBD1. Germline V gene sequence: CDR1 SGHNT, CDR2 YENEEA. With V trimmed by 6 bases and J by 2 bases, 6 bases remained unmatched. The CDR3 consists of 14 residues.

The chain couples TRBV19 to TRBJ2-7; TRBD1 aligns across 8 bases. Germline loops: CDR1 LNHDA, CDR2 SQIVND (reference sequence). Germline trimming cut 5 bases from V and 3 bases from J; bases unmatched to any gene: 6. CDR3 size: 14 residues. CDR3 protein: CASSPDRGDYEQYF. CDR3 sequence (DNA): TGTGCCAGTAGTCCAGACAGGGGAGACTACGAGCAGTACTTC.

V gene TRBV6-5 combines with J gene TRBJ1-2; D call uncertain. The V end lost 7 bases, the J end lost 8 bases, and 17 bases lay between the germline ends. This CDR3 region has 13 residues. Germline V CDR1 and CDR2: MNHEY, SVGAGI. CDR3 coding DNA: TGTGCCAGCACCCTCGACATATCGTCCGGCTACACCTTC. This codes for CASTLDISSGYTF.

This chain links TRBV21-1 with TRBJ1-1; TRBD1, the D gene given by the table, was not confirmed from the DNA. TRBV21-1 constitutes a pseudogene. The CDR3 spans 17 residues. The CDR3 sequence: CASSKADNRVRDTEAFF. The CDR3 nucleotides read TGTGCCAGCAGCAAAGCGGATAACAGGGTGCGGGACACTGAAGCTTTCTTT.

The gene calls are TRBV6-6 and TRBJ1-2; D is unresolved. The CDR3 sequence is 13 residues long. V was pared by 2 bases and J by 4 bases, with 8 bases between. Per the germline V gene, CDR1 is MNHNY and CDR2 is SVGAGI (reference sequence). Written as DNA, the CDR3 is TGTGCCAGCAGTTACCTGGCGGGCTATGGCTACACCTTC. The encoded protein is CASSYLAGYGYTF.

Written as DNA, the CDR3 is TGTGCCAGCCACCCGGAATCGGGACTTAGCACAGATACGCAGTATTTT. Encoded protein: CASHPESGLSTDTQYF. This chain links TRBV21-1 with TRBJ2-3; the listed D gene, TRBD2, was not tested against the DNA. TRBV21-1 is termed a pseudogene. This CDR3 has 16 residues.

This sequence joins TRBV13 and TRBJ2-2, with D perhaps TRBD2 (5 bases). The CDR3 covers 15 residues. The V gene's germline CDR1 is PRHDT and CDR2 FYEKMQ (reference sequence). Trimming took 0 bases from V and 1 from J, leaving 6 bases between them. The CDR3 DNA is TGTGCCAGCAGCTTAGGAGCGGAGAACACCGGGGAGCTGTTTTTT. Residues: CASSLGAENTGELFF.

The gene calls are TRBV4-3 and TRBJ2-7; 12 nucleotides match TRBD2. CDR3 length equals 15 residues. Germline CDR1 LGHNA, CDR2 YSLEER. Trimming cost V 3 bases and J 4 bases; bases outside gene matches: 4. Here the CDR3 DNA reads TGCGCCAGCAGCCAGGAACTAGCGGGAGGATACGAGCAGTACTTC. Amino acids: CASSQELAGGYEQYF.

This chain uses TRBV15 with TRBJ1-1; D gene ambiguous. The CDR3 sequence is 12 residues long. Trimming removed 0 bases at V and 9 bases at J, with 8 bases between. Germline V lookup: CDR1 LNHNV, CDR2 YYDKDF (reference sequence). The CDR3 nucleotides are TGTGCCACCAGCAGAGACTTCTTTCAAGCTTTCTTT. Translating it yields CATSRDFFQAFF.

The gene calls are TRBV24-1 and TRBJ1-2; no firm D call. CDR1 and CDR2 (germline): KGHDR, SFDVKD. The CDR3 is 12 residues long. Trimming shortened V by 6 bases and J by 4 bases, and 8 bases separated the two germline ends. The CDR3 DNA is TGTGCCACCAGTTCAGTCAGCTATGGCTACACCTTC. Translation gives CATSSVSYGYTF.

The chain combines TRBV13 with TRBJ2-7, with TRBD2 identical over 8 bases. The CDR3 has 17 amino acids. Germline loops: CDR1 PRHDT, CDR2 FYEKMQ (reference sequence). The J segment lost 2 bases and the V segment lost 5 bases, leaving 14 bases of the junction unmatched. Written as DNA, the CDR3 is TGTGCCAGCAGCCCTCCTTACGGCACCGGGAGGGCCTACGAGCAGTACTTC. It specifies CASSPPYGTGRAYEQYF.